This TCR beta chain was sequenced during a study of blood T cell repertoires in COVID-19. Study-level information: Samples representing acute and convalescent COVID-19 were sourced from the United States, Italy and Spain. T cells, B-cell-depleted T cells, or PBMCs provided the cDNA or gDNA that served as material.

In the authors' methods: Estimates of nucleated cell counts were drawn from the amplification of reference gene primers. TCRdb keeps only in-frame clones here, not all; method: immunoSEQ multiplex PCR. That table furnishes V, J and clone size, whereas the DNA furnished D and trimming. In the table there are roughly 260,000 clones, roughly 86% of which are singletons. The V end was cut by 6 bases, the J end by 7 bases, with 4 bases between. The germline CDR1 and CDR2 sequences are MDHEN and SYDVKM. There are 10 residues in the CDR3. The sequence derives from a woman between 50 and 59 years old with acute or convalescent COVID-19. The chain employs TRBV28 and TRBJ2-1, with D unresolved. The specimen sequenced was peripheral blood. In DNA form, the CDR3 reads TGTGCCAGCAGCCGGAATGAGCAGTTCTTC. Its protein is CASSRNEQFF.